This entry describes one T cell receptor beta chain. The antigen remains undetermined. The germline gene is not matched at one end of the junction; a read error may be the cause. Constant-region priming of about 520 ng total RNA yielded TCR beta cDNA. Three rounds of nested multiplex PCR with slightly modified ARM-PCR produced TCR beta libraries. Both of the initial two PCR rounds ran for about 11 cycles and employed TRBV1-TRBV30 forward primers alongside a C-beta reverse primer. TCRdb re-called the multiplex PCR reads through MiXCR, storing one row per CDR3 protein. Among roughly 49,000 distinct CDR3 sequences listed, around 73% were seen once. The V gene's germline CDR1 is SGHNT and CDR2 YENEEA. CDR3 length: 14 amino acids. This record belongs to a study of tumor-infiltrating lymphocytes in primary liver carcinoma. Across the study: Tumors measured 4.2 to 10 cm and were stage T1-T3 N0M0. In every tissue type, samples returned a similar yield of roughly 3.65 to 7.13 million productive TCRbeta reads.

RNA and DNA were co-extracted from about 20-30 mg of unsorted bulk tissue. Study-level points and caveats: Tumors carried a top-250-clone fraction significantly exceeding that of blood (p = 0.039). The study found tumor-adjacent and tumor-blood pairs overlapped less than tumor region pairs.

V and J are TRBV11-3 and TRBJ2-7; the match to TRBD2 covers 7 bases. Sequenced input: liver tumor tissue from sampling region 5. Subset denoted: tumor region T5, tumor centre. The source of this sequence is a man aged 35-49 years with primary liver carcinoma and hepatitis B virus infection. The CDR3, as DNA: TGTGCCAGCAGCCATGGAGAATGGGACTACGAACAGTACTTC. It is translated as CASSHGEWDYEQYF.